A selection of T cell receptor beta chains follows, all from one sample in a study of cytomegalovirus exposure and HLA in healthy donors. The repertoire was sequenced with immunoSEQ multiplex PCR; TCRdb's copy has only in-frame clones and lacks some. The table includes fewer than 80,000 clones, 60% to 85% detected once. Sequenced sample: PBMCs. The receptor source for this set is a man between 18 and 35 years old in good health and CMV-seronegative. The CDR3 runs from the conserved cysteine through the conserved F or W. The order of the fields is J gene, clone size, V gene, D gene, CDR3 protein, CDR3 DNA. The D gene is left open where the match is weak. Size tells how often a clone was seen (once, few, many) or the class of an expanded clone, and some rows leave it out.

j_gene: TRBJ2-6; abundance: .; v_gene: TRBV5-4; d_gene: .; CDR3aa: CASSLDLTGSGANVLTF; CDR3nt: TGTGCCAGCAGCTTGGATCTGACAGGTTCTGGGGCCAACGTCCTGACTTTC
j_gene: TRBJ1-2; abundance: .; v_gene: TRBV23-1; d_gene: TRBD1; CDR3aa: CASSQSRTGDYGYTF; CDR3nt: TGCGCCAGCAGTCAATCCCGGACAGGGGACTATGGCTACACCTTC
j_gene: TRBJ1-1; abundance: .; v_gene: TRBV5-1; d_gene: TRBD1; CDR3aa: CASSHRSKTGDTEAFF; CDR3nt: TGCGCCAGCAGCCACAGATCGAAGACAGGGGACACTGAAGCTTTCTTT
j_gene: TRBJ2-7; abundance: .; v_gene: TRBV29-1; d_gene: TRBD1; CDR3aa: CSAGPGGYEQYF; CDR3nt: TGCAGCGCCGGGCCAGGGGGTTACGAGCAGTACTTC
j_gene: TRBJ1-2; abundance: .; v_gene: TRBV12-5; d_gene: TRBD1; CDR3aa: CASGSPNTAGGAFKGYTF; CDR3nt: TGTGCTAGTGGTTCCCCGAACACCGCAGGGGGCGCCTTTAAGGGCTACACCTTC
j_gene: TRBJ2-2; abundance: .; v_gene: TRBV29-1; d_gene: TRBD1; CDR3aa: CSVEPGTGGTGELFF; CDR3nt: TGCAGCGTTGAACCCGGGACAGGGGGGACCGGGGAGCTGTTTTTT
j_gene: TRBJ2-1; abundance: .; v_gene: TRBV5-1; d_gene: .; CDR3aa: CASSLEAGRYNEQFF; CDR3nt: TGCGCCAGCAGCTTGGAGGCAGGGAGGTACAATGAGCAGTTCTTC
j_gene: TRBJ2-6; abundance: .; v_gene: TRBV7-6; d_gene: .; CDR3aa: CASSQNTGTGANVLTF; CDR3nt: TGTGCCAGCAGTCAAAATACAGGGACTGGGGCCAACGTCCTGACTTTC
j_gene: TRBJ2-4; abundance: .; v_gene: TRBV4-3; d_gene: .; CDR3aa: CASSQDGRAKNIQYF; CDR3nt: TGCGCCAGCAGCCAAGATGGGAGGGCCAAAAACATTCAGTACTTC
j_gene: TRBJ2-2; abundance: .; v_gene: TRBV5-4; d_gene: TRBD2; CDR3aa: CASSEEPGLVSTGELFF; CDR3nt: TGTGCCAGCAGCGAGGAACCGGGACTAGTTTCCACCGGGGAGCTGTTTTTT
j_gene: TRBJ2-7; abundance: .; v_gene: TRBV27; d_gene: .; CDR3aa: CASSLPPPGWNYEQYF; CDR3nt: TGTGCCAGCAGTTTACCCCCCCCAGGGTGGAACTACGAGCAGTACTTC
j_gene: TRBJ2-7; abundance: few; v_gene: TRBV5-1; d_gene: .; CDR3aa: CASSYTLPGPYEQYF; CDR3nt: TGCGCCAGCAGCTATACCCTCCCAGGGCCCTACGAGCAGTACTTC
j_gene: TRBJ2-2; abundance: once; v_gene: TRBV2; d_gene: TRBD1; CDR3aa: CASLNRGLAGELFF; CDR3nt: TGTGCCAGCCTTAACAGGGGGCTGGCCGGGGAGCTGTTTTTT
j_gene: TRBJ2-2; abundance: .; v_gene: TRBV6-5; d_gene: .; CDR3aa: CASRRNSGELFF; CDR3nt: TGTGCCAGCAGACGAAACTCCGGGGAGCTGTTTTTT
j_gene: TRBJ1-4; abundance: .; v_gene: TRBV2; d_gene: .; CDR3aa: CASLGQTTNEKLFF; CDR3nt: TGTGCCAGTCTGGGGCAAACAACTAATGAAAAACTGTTTTTT